This T cell receptor beta chain came from a study of blood T cell repertoires in COVID-19. Overall study context: Nucleic acid was either cDNA or gDNA, and it came from T cells, B-cell-depleted T cells, or PBMCs.

The ends were cut back, 4 bases at V and 0 bases at J, with 16 bases in the middle. Germline-derived CDR1 and CDR2 are SGHNT and YYREEE (reference sequence). The length of the CDR3 is 16 residues. Assay used: immunoSEQ multiplex PCR; TCRdb lists only in-frame clones, some missing. The table lists around 260,000 clones, 88% of them singletons. This TCR came from a human donor in a cohort sampled during active COVID-19. This rearrangement joins TRBV5-4 to TRBJ1-1; D gene ambiguous. The sample comprised peripheral blood. In DNA, the CDR3 is TGTGCCAGCAGCCCGCGGGCAGGAGGTATGAACACTGAAGCTTTCTTT. Amino acids: CASSPRAGGMNTEAFF.